Reported below is one T cell receptor (beta chain). No cognate antigen has been identified for it. Within one base of it there is no much larger clone, and no base qualities were kept. The germline V gene encodes CDR1 SGHVS and CDR2 FNYEAQ. The CDR3 covers 16 residues, taking in both the cysteine and the phenylalanine. Only CDR3 DNA remains: 48 bases, in frame from the first base. The V end gives up 1 base and the J end 4 bases, leaving 6 bases in the junction not matched to a gene. The source of the sample is a study of T cell responses to AZD1222 COVID-19 vaccine (dated by TCRdb to the early 2020s). About the study as a whole: AZD1222 recipients with second doses at about 4 weeks or about 12 weeks were pooled, because spike-specific TCR depth and breadth did not differ between schedules. TCR sequencing was performed for over 230 trial participants, of whom around 200 were given two doses of AZD1222 and approximately 25 were given two doses of MenACWY control vaccine. Trial participants were enrolled into age subgroups of 18-55, 56-69 and 70-plus years, which contained around 140, 26 and 57 TCR-sequenced participants, respectively.

The CDR3 regions of human TCRbeta chains were analyzed by immunosequencing. From the authors' description of their analysis: Repertoire TCRs were matched against a reference library of SARS-CoV-2-specific TCRs generated with the MIRA antigen-specificity platform. Breadth was defined as the fraction of unique TCRs that were SARS-CoV-2-associated. Depth was defined as the fraction of total T cells that were SARS-CoV-2-associated. Using the MIRA data, each spike-specific TCR was mapped to the spike region that the TCR reacts to and placed in a CD4 or CD8 class. Log10-transformed breadth and depth values were compared by one-way ANOVA with Sidak's multiple comparisons tests. TCRdb re-hosts the immuneACCESS table, in-frame sequences only. Its copies lack some clones; in the studies checked, an unresolved V gene accounts for under half of them, and the cause for the rest is not known. The D gene and trimming were derived from the DNA, and the V and J assignments and clone size from that table. The sample profile shows roughly 91,000 clones; roughly 89% of them were found once. The ten largest clones add up to approximately 2.1% of the sample.

The paper's findings and limits, for the study overall: Conclusions about previously exposed vaccinees were limited because only six or seven AZD1222 recipients were SARS-CoV-2 seropositive at baseline. The 56-69-year group was small, and its depth increase did not reach significance, likely because of low power. Because no day 14 peak-response samples were available, the repertoires could be characterized only after the peak T cell response. Participants were mostly white British and included more females than males, and it was suggested by the authors that clonal diversity may have been underestimated. Nearly half of unique spike-specific TCRs reportedly recognized epitopes outside regions mutated in the B.1.351 and B.1.1.7 variants. After two AZD1222 doses, spike-specific TCR breadth and depth were significantly higher than at day 0 and than in MenACWY recipients. The vaccine-associated CD4 TCRs covered the entire spike protein, and the dominant responses fell in regions 160-218 and 743-854.

The time point label here, explained by the study, means: baseline before first vaccination. Vaccinee samples were obtained from the UK trials COV001 and COV002, which included a single-blind randomized controlled phase 2/3 trial of AZD1222 (ChAdOx1 nCoV-19) in healthy adults. For TCRbeta chain sequencing, PBMC samples were collected from trial participants at day 0 and at day 28 after the second dose. The receptor was derived from an adult in good health. The rearranged chain carries TRBV7-6 and TRBJ2-3; 9 central nucleotides agree with TRBD2. The sequenced sample was peripheral blood, obtained on day 0 of AZD1222 vaccination. At the DNA level, the sequence is TGTGCCAGCAGCTTAGGGGCAGCGGGAGGTGCAGATACGCAGTATTTT. It translates to CASSLGAAGGADTQYF. Beyond the CDR3, the reference TRBV7-6 and TRBJ2-3 genes provide the residues; the full variable domain reads: GAGVSQSPRYKVTKRGQDVALRCDPISGHVSLYWYRQALGQGPEFLTYFNYEAQQDKSGLPNDRFSAERPEGSISTLTIQRTEQRDSAMYRCASSLGAAGGADTQYFGPGTRLTVL.